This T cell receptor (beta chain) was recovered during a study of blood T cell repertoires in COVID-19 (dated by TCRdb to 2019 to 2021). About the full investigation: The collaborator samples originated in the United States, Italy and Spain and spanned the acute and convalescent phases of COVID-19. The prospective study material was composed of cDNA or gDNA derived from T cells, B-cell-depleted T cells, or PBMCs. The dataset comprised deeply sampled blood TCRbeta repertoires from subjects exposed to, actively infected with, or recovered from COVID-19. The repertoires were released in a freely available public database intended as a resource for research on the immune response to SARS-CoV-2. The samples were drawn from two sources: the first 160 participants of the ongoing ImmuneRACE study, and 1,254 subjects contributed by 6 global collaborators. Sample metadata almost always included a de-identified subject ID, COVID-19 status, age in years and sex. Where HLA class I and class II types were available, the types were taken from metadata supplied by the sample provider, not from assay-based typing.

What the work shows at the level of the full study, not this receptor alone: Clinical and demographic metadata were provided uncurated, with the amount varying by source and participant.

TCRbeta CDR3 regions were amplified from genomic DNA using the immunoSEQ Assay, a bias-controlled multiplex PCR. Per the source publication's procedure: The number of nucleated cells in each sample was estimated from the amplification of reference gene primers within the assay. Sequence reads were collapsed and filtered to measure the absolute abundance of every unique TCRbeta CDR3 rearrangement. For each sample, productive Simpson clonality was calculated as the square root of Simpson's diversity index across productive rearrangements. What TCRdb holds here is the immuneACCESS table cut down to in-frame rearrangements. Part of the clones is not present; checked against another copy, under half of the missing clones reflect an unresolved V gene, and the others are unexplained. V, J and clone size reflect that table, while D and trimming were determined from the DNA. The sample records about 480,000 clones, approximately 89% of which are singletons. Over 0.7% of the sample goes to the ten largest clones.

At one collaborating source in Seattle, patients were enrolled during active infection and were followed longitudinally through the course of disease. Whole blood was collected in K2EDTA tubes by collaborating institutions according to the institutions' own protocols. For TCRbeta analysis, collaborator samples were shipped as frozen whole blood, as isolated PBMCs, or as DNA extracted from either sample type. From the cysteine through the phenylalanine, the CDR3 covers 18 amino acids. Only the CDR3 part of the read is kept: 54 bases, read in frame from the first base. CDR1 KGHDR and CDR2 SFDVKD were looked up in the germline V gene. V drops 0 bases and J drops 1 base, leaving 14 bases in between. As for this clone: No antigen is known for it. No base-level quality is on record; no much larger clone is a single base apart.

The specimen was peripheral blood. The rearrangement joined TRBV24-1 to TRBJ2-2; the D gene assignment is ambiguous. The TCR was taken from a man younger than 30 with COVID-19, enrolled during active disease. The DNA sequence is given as TGTGCCACCAGTGATTTGCAGATTGGGCATTGGAACACCGGGGAGCTGTTTTTT. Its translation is CATSDLQIGHWNTGELFF.